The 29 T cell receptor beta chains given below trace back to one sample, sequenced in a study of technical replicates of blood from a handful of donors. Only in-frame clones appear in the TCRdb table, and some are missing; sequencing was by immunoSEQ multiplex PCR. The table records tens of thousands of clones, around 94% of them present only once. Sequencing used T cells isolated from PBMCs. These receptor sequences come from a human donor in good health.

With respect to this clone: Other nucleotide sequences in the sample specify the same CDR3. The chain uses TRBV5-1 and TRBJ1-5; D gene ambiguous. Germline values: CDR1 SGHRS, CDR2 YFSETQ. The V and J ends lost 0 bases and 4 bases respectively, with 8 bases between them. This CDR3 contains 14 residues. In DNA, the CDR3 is TGCGCCAGCAGCTTGGCGGGGTCAAATCAGCCCCAGCATTTT. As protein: CASSLAGSNQPQHF.

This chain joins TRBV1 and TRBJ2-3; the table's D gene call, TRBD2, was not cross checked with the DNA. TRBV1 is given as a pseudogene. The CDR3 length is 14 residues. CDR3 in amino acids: CTQSDGGPFGTQYF. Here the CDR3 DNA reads TGCACCCAAAGCGACGGGGGGCCCTTCGGTACGCAGTATTTT.

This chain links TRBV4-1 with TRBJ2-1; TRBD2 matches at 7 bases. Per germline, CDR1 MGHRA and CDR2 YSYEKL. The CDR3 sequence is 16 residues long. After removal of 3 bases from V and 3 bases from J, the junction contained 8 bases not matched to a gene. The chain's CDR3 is CASSQSLAVLYNEQFF. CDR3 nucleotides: TGCGCCAGCAGCCAGTCTCTAGCGGTTCTCTACAATGAGCAGTTCTTC.

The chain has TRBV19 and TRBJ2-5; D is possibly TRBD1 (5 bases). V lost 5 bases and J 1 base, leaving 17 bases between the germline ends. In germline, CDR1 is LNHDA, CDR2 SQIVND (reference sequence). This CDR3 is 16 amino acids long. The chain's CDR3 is CASSAVGTGVQETQYF. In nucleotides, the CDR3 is TGTGCCAGTAGTGCGGTCGGAACAGGCGTCCAAGAGACCCAGTACTTC.

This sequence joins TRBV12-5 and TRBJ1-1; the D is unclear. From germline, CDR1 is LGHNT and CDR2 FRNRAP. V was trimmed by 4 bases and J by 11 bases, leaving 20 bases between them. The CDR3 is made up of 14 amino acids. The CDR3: CASGSTPGRHRAFF. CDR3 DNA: TGTGCTAGTGGTTCGACGCCGGGGAGACATAGGGCTTTCTTT.

CDR3 DNA: TGTGCCAGCAGCCTGGGCCAGGATTACCTTTATAGCAATCAGCCCCAGCATTTT. It specifies CASSLGQDYLYSNQPQHF. The chain carries TRBV5-6 and TRBJ1-5; D uncertain. V was clipped by 4 bases and J by 0 bases, with 20 bases between them. Germline V gene data show CDR1 as SGHDT and CDR2 as YYEEEE. The CDR3 consists of 18 residues.

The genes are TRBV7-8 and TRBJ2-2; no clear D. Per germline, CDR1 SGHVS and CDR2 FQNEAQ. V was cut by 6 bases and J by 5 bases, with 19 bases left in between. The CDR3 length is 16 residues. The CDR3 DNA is TGTGCCAGCAGGAGGCAGTCCGGCCGTACGACCGGGGAGCTGTTTTTT. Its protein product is CASRRQSGRTTGELFF.

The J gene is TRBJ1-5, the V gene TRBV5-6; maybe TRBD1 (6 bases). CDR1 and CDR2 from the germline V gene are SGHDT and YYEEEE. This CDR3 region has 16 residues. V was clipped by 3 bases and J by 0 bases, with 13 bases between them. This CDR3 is CASSSGGGHSNQPQHF. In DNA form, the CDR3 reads TGTGCCAGCAGCTCCGGGGGGGGACATAGCAATCAGCCCCAGCATTTT.

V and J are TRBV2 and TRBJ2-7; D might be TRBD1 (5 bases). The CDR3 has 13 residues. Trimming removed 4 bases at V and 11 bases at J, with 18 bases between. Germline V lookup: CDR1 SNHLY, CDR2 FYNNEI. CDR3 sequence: CASSGIGESSKYF. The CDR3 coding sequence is TGTGCCAGCAGTGGAATAGGGGAAAGCTCGAAGTACTTC.

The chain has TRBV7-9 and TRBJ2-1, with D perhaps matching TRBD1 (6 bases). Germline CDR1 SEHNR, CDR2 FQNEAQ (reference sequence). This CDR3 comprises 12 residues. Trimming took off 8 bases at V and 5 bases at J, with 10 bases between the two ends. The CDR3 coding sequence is TGTGCCAGCGAGGGGGAAAACAATGAGCAGTTCTTC. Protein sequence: CASEGENNEQFF.

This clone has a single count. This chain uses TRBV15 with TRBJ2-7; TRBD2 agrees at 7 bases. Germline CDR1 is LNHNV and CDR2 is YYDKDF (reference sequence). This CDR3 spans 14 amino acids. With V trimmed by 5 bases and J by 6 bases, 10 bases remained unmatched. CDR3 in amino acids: CATSVGREGSEQYF. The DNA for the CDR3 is TGTGCCACCAGCGTAGGGAGGGAGGGCAGCGAGCAGTACTTC.

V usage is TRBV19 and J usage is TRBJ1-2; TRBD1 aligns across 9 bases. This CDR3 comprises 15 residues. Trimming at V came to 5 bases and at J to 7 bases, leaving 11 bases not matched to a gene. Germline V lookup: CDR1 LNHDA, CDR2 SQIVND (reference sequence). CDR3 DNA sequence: TGTGCCAGTAGTGCCGGGGACAGGGTGGCTGGTGGCTACACCTTC. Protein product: CASSAGDRVAGGYTF.

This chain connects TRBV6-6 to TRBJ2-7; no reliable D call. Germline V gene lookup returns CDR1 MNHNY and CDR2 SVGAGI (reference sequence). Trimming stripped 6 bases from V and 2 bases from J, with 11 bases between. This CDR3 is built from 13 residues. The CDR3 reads CASSNTTTYEQYF. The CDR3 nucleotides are TGTGCCAGCAGCAACACGACAACCTACGAGCAGTACTTC.

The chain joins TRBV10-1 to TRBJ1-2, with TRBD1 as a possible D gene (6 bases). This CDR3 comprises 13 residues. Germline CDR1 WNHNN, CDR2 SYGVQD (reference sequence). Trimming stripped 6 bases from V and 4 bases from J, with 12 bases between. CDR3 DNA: TGCGCCAGCAGCTCAGACAGGAGCTATGGCTACACCTTC. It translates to CASSSDRSYGYTF.

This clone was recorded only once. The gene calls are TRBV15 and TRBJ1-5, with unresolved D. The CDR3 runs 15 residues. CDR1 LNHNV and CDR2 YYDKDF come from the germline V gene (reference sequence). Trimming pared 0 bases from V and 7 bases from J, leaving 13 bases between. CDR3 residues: CATSRDPPRRQPQHF. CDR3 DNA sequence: TGTGCCACCAGCAGAGATCCTCCTCGGAGGCAGCCCCAGCATTTT. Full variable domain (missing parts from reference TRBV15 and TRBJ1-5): DAMVIQNPRYQVTQFGKPVTLSCSQTLNHNVMYWYQQKSSQAPKLLFHYYDKDFNNEADTPDNFQSRRPNTSFCFLDIRSPGLGDTAMYLCATSRDPPRRQPQHFGDGTRLSIL.

As DNA, the CDR3 is TGCGCCAGCAGCTTGGATACGGACAATGGCTACACCTTC. Its protein is CASSLDTDNGYTF. The chain couples TRBV5-1 to TRBJ1-2; TRBD1 might be the D (5 bases). Trimming left V 0 bases short and J 6 bases short, with 9 bases between. Germline CDR1 and CDR2: SGHRS and YFSETQ. The CDR3 sequence is 13 residues long.

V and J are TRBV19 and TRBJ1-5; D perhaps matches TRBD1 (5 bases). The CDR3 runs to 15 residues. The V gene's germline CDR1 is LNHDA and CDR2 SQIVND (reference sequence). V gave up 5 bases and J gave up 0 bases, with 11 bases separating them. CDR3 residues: CASSPDMNSNQPQHF. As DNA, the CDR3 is TGTGCCAGTAGTCCGGACATGAATAGCAATCAGCCCCAGCATTTT.

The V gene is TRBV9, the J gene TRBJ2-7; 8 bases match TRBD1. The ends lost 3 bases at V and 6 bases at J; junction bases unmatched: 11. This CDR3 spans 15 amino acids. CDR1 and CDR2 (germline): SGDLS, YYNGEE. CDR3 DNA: TGTGCCAGCAGCGAGAGGACAGGGCCTCCTAGCGAGCAGTACTTC. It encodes CASSERTGPPSEQYF.

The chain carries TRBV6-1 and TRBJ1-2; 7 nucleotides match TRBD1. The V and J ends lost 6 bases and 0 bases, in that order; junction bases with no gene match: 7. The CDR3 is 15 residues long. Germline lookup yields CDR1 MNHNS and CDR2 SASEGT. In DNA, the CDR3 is TGTGCCAGCAGCCAAGGGGGGACAGCTAACTATGGCTACACCTTC. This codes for CASSQGGTANYGYTF.

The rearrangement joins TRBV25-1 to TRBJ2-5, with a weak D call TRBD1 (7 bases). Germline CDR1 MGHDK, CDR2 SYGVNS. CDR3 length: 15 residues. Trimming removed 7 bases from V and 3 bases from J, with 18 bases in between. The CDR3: CASKGLGGGEETQYF. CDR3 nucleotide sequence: TGTGCCAGCAAAGGTCTTGGAGGGGGCGAAGAGACCCAGTACTTC.

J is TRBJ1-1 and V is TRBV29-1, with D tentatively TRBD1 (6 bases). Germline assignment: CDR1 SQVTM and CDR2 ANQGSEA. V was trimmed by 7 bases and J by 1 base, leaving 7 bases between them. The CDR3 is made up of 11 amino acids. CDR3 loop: CSGQENTEAFF. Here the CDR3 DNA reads TGCAGCGGACAGGAGAACACTGAAGCTTTCTTT.

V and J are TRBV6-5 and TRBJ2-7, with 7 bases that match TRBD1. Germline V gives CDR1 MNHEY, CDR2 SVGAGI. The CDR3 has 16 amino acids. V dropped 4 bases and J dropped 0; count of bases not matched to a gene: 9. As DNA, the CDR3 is TGTGCCAGCAGTTCCCCGGGACAGACAAGCTCCTACGAGCAGTACTTC. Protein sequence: CASSSPGQTSSYEQYF.

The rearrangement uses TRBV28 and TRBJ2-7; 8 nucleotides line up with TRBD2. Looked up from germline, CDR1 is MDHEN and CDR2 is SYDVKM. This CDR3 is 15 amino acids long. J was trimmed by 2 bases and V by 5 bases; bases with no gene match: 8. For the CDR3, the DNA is TGTGCCAGCAGTAGCAGGGGCGGGGGGACCTACGAGCAGTACTTC. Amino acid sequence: CASSSRGGGTYEQYF.

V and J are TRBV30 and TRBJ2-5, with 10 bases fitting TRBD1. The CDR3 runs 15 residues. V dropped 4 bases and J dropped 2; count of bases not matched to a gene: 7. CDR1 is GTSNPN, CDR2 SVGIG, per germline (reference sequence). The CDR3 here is CAWTRGQGRQETQYF. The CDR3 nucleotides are TGTGCCTGGACCCGGGGACAGGGGCGGCAAGAGACCCAGTACTTC.

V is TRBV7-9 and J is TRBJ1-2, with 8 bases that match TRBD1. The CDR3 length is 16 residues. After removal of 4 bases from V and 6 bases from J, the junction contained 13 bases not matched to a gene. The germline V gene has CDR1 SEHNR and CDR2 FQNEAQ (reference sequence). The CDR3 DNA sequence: TGTGCCAGCAGCTCCCGGACGGTGCAGGGGGCGCATGGCTACACCTTC. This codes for CASSSRTVQGAHGYTF.

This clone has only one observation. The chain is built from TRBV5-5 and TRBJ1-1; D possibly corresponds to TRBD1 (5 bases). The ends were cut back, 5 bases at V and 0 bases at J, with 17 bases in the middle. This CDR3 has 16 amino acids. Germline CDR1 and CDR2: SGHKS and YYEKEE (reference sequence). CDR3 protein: CASRLFGDLVNTEAFF. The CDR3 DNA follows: TGTGCCAGCAGACTGTTCGGGGACTTGGTGAACACTGAAGCTTTCTTT.

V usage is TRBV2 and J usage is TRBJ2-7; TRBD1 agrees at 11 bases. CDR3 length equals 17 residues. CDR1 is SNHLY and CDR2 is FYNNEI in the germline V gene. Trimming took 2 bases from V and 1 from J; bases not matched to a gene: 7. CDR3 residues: CASSESIGQGASYEQYF. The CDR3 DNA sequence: TGTGCCAGCAGTGAATCTATCGGACAGGGGGCTTCCTACGAGCAGTACTTC.

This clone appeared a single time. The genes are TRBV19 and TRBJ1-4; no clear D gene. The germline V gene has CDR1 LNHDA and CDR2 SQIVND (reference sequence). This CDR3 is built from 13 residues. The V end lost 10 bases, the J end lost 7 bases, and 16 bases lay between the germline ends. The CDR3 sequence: CATARRGSEKLFF. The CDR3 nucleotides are TGTGCCACCGCCCGCCGGGGAAGTGAAAAACTGTTTTTT. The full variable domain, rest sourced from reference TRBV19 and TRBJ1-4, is DGGITQSPKYLFRKEGQNVTLSCEQNLNHDAMYWYRQDPGQGLRLIYYSQIVNDFQKGDIAEGYSVSREKKESFPLTVTSAQKNPTAFYLCATARRGSEKLFFGSGTQLSVL.

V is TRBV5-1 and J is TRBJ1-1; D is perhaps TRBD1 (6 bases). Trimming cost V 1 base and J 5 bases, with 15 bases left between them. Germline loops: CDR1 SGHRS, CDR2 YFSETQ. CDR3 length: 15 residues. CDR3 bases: TGCGCCAGCAGCTTGCCCAGGGGAGATGGTACTGAAGCTTTCTTT. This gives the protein CASSLPRGDGTEAFF.